Following are 21 T cell receptor beta chains from one sample sequenced in a study of monozygotic twins with inflammatory bowel disease. With the 5' RACE reads reprocessed, TCRdb shows one record per CDR3 protein and no DNA. This table holds around 380,000 distinct CDR3 sequences. Input material: blood. Receptor source: a human donor with ulcerative colitis or Crohn's disease, or a healthy co-twin of an affected twin (not recorded which).

This rearrangement joins TRBV12-3 or TRBV12-4 to TRBJ1-5; TCRdb outputs TRBD1, but without DNA this stays unchecked. This CDR3 comprises 16 residues. The CDR3 sequence: CANPQAGRYSNQPQHF.

The J gene is TRBJ2-6, the V gene TRBV10-3; TCRdb outputs TRBD1, but without DNA this stays unchecked. CDR3 length: 16 residues. Germline CDR1 is ENHRY and CDR2 is SYGVKD. The CDR3 here is CAISEPGAGGANVLTF.

The chain is built from TRBV9 and TRBJ2-2; with no DNA, the TCRdb D assignment of TRBD1 cannot be verified. The CDR3 is made up of 20 amino acids. CDR1 and CDR2 (germline): SGDLS, YYNGEE. CDR3 residues: CASSVDEWGRGLANTGELFF.

This sequence joins TRBV5-1 and TRBJ2-5; checking the TCRdb D call of TRBD2 is not possible without DNA. From germline, CDR1 is SGHRS and CDR2 YFSETQ. The CDR3 is made up of 17 amino acids. CDR3: CASSLVGVAGAMRAQYF.

The chain carries TRBV20-1 and TRBJ2-4; TCRdb designates TRBD1, a call that cannot be tested without DNA. The CDR3 has 14 amino acids. Germline CDR1 DFQATT, CDR2 SNEGSKA (reference sequence). This chain's CDR3 is CSATHGGPKNIQYF.

The chain joins TRBV15 to TRBJ1-2; TCRdb names TRBD1, which stays unverified in the absence of DNA. There are 15 residues in the CDR3. Germline V gene sequence: CDR1 LNHNV, CDR2 YYDKDF (reference sequence). The CDR3 loop is CATSAGQGNVGGYTF.

This rearrangement joins TRBV3-1 to TRBJ1-2. In germline, CDR1 is LGHDT, CDR2 YNNKEL (reference sequence). The CDR3 spans 14 residues. The CDR3 sequence: CASSQGVSGSGYTF.

V and J are TRBV20-1 and TRBJ2-1; the D call from TCRdb, TRBD2, cannot be confirmed without DNA. Germline CDR1 and CDR2: DFQATT and SNEGSKA (reference sequence). CDR3 length equals 15 residues. CDR3: CSASRLAGGPYEQFF.

The J gene is TRBJ2-5, the V gene TRBV5-4; the TRBD2 assignment by TCRdb is unverifiable without DNA. The CDR3 contains 13 residues. The germline CDR1 and CDR2 sequences are SGHNT and YYREEE (reference sequence). Here the CDR3 reads CASRVAGVETQYF.

The chain joins TRBV4-3 to TRBJ2-2. The CDR3 totals 15 residues. Germline assignment: CDR1 LGHNA and CDR2 YSLEER. CDR3 sequence: CASSQYRQPTGELFF.

The chain has TRBV5-5 and TRBJ1-6. The length of the CDR3 is 16 residues. Per germline, CDR1 SGHKS and CDR2 YYEKEE (reference sequence). CDR3 region: CASSPGRVAYNSPLHF. The full variable domain, completed using reference TRBV5-5 and TRBJ1-6, is DAGVTQSPTHLIKTRGQQVTLRCSPISGHKSVSWYQQVLGQGPQFIFQYYEKEERGRGNFPDRFSARQFPNYSSELNVNALLLGDSALYLCASSPGRVAYNSPLHFGNGTRLTVT.

The CDR3 protein is CASSPAGGSQETQYF. The V and J genes are TRBV11-2 and TRBJ2-5; the D call from TCRdb, TRBD2, cannot be confirmed without DNA. The CDR3 is made up of 15 amino acids. In germline, CDR1 is SGHAT, CDR2 FQNNGV.

The chain employs TRBV29-1 and TRBJ2-2. The CDR3 consists of 13 residues. The germline CDR1 and CDR2 sequences are SQVTM and ANQGSEA. Here the CDR3 reads CSAVSTNTGELFF.

The V call is TRBV7-2, the J call TRBJ2-4. Germline assignment: CDR1 SGHTA and CDR2 FQGNSA. CDR3 length equals 14 residues. CDR3 sequence reads: CASSPLGRQNIQYF. Using reference TRBV7-2 and TRBJ2-4 for the parts outside the CDR3, the full variable domain is GAGVSQSPSNKVTEKGKDVELRCDPISGHTALYWYRQSLGQGLEFLIYFQGNSAPDKSGLPSDRFSAERTGGSVSTLTIQRTQQEDSAVYLCASSPLGRQNIQYFGAGTRLSVL.

The CDR3 reads CSAMKGGQDNEQFF. The chain uses TRBV29-1 and TRBJ2-1; the D call from TCRdb, TRBD1, cannot be confirmed without DNA. CDR1 SQVTM and CDR2 ANQGSEA come from the germline V gene. The CDR3 loop spans 14 amino acids.

The chain recombines TRBV5-1 with TRBJ2-6; the D call from TCRdb, TRBD2, cannot be confirmed without DNA. CDR3 length: 16 residues. Germline assignment: CDR1 SGHRS and CDR2 YFSETQ. The CDR3 sequence: CASSYGLFSGANVLTF.

This sequence joins TRBV28 and TRBJ2-1; TCRdb's D gene call, TRBD2, goes unchecked for lack of DNA. Looked up from germline, CDR1 is MDHEN and CDR2 is SYDVKM. This CDR3 spans 14 amino acids. The CDR3 reads CASSHQQGGSEQFF. Looking up the rest from reference TRBV28 and TRBJ2-1 gives the full variable domain: DVKVTQSSRYLVKRTGEKVFLECVQDMDHENMFWYRQDPGLGLRLIYFSYDVKMKEKGDIPEGYSVSREKKERFSLILESASTNQTSMYLCASSHQQGGSEQFFGPGTRLTVL.

The J gene is TRBJ1-6, the V gene TRBV7-9; TCRdb designates TRBD1, a call that cannot be tested without DNA. Germline V gives CDR1 SEHNR, CDR2 FQNEAQ (reference sequence). This CDR3 is built from 14 residues. The CDR3 reads CASSWEGQNSPLHF.

The chain couples TRBV20-1 to TRBJ2-1; TCRdb outputs TRBD1, but without DNA this stays unchecked. This CDR3 spans 12 amino acids. CDR1 and CDR2 from the germline V gene are DFQATT and SNEGSKA (reference sequence). The CDR3 region is CSATRSNPQQFF.

This sequence joins TRBV6-1 and TRBJ2-7; TCRdb picks TRBD1, but there is no DNA to check that call. Germline V lookup: CDR1 MNHNS, CDR2 SASEGT. The CDR3 covers 14 residues. This CDR3 is CASRAGTSSLRAYF.

CDR3 protein: CASSLRTEAKNIQYF. V usage is TRBV7-2 and J usage is TRBJ2-4; as DNA is missing, the TRBD1 call by TCRdb cannot be tested. The CDR3 is 15 residues long. Germline CDR1 reads SGHTA; CDR2 reads FQGNSA.